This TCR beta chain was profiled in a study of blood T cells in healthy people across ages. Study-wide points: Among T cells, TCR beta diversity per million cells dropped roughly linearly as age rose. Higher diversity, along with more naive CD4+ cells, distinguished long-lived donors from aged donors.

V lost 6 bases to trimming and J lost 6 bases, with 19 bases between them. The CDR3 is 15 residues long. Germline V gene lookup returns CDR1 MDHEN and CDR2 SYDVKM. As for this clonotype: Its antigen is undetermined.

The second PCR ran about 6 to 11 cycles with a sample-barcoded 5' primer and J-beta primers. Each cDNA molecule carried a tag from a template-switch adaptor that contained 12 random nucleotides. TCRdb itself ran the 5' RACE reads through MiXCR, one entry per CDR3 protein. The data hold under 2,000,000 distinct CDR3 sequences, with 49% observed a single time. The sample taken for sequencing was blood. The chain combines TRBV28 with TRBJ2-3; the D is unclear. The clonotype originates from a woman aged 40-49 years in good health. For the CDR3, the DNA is TGTGCCAGCAGCTTGCAGGTCTCGCGTGGGGATACGCAGTATTTT. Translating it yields CASSLQVSRGDTQYF.